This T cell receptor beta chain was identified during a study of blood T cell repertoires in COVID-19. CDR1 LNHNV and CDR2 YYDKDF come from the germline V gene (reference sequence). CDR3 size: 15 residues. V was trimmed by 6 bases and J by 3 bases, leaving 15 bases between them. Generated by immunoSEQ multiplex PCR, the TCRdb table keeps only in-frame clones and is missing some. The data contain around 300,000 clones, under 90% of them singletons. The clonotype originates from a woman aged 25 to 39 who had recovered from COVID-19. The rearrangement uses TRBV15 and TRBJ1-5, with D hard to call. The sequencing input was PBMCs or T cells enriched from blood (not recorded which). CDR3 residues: CATSLYRALNQPQHF. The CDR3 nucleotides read TGTGCCACCAGTCTTTATCGAGCGCTCAATCAGCCCCAGCATTTT.